These T cell receptor beta chains were read from a single sample in a study of OX40 agonist ivuxolimab in advanced cancers. The table came from immunoSEQ multiplex PCR; TCRdb's copy has only in-frame clones and leaves some out. The sample includes under 100,000 clones, more than 65% of them seen just once. The starting material was CD4+ or CD8+ T cells sorted from blood, obtained in a trial of the OX40 agonist ivuxolimab. These receptors were obtained from an adult with an advanced solid tumor such as melanoma, head and neck, liver or kidney cancer. Both conserved end residues are part of each CDR3. A D gene is named only where the DNA matches it firmly. The listing skips clone size in some rows; elsewhere it reads once, few, many or a size class.

abundance | len | j_gene | d_gene | v_gene | CDR3nt | CDR3aa
. | 15 | TRBJ2-1 | . | TRBV10-1 | TGCGCCAGCAGCCGGGACTTGAGCTCCTACAATGAGCAGTTCTTC | CASSRDLSSYNEQFF
once | 15 | TRBJ2-1 | TRBD1 | TRBV5-5 | TGTGCCAGCAGCTTTAAGGACAGGGGACGGAATGAGCAGTTCTTC | CASSFKDRGRNEQFF
. | 15 | TRBJ1-2 | TRBD1 | TRBV15 | TGTGCCACCAGCAGAGAAGGGACAGCCTTCTATGGCTACACCTTC | CATSREGTAFYGYTF
. | 17 | TRBJ2-1 | . | TRBV7-9 | TGTGCCAGCAGCTCCGGACAGACCCTTAGCTCCTACAATGAGCAGTTCTTC | CASSSGQTLSSYNEQFF
. | 14 | TRBJ1-1 | TRBD1 | TRBV7-8 | TGTGCCAGCAGCACGGACAGGGGCCGCACTGAAGCTTTCTTT | CASSTDRGRTEAFF
. | 16 | TRBJ2-5 | TRBD2 | TRBV6-5 | TGTGCCAGCAGTTACTCACTAGCGGGGTTCCAAGAGACCCAGTACTTC | CASSYSLAGFQETQYF
. | 15 | TRBJ2-1 | TRBD2 | TRBV4-2 | TGTGCCAGCAGCCCTAGCGGGGGAGGGAACAATGAGCAGTTCTTC | CASSPSGGGNNEQFF
. | 16 | TRBJ1-5 | TRBD1 | TRBV15 | TGTGCCACCAGCAGAGAGGGCCAGGGACAGGGTCAGCCCCAGCATTTT | CATSREGQGQGQPQHF
. | 13 | TRBJ2-5 | . | TRBV7-2 | TGTGCCAGCAGCCGTACCGGAAGGCGGCAGATCAACTTC | CASSRTGRRQINF
. | 15 | TRBJ2-3 | . | TRBV19 | TGTGCCAGTAGGGCGAGCGGGCGGGGCACAGATACGCAGTATTTT | CASRASGRGTDTQYF
. | 15 | TRBJ2-7 | TRBD1 | TRBV7-9 | TGTGCCAGCAGCTTAGCGACAGGGCCCTCCTACGAGCAGTACTTC | CASSLATGPSYEQYF
. | 16 | TRBJ2-7 | TRBD2 | TRBV5-1 | TGCGCCAGCAGCTTGGCCCCCAGCGGGAATTCCTACGAGCAGTACTTC | CASSLAPSGNSYEQYF
. | 15 | TRBJ2-1 | TRBD2 | TRBV7-3 | TGTGCCAGCAGCTTAAGTGGTAGCGGGAGCGATGAGCAGTTCTTC | CASSLSGSGSDEQFF
. | 16 | TRBJ2-7 | . | TRBV4-3 | TGCGCCAGCAGCCTACAGTGGCGGGACCCTTCCTACGAGCAGTACTTC | CASSLQWRDPSYEQYF
. | 13 | TRBJ1-2 | . | TRBV10-2 | TGCGCCAGCAGTGAGTCATTTGGGGTCGGCTACACCTTC | CASSESFGVGYTF
. | 16 | TRBJ2-7 | . | TRBV7-2 | TGTGCCAGCAGCTTAGTTACGTTCCCAGGGGACTACGAGCAGTACTTC | CASSLVTFPGDYEQYF
. | 10 | TRBJ1-4 | . | TRBV20-1 | TGCAGTGCTAGAGGCGAAAAACTGTTTTTT | CSARGEKLFF
few | 14 | TRBJ1-1 | . | TRBV19 | TGTGCCAGTACGTGGAGACTCGGGAACACTGAAGCTTTCTTT | CASTWRLGNTEAFF
. | 14 | TRBJ1-2 | . | TRBV6-4 | TGTGCCAGCAGTGACACCCCAAGTAACTATGGCTACACCTTC | CASSDTPSNYGYTF
. | 15 | TRBJ2-7 | TRBD2 | TRBV7-3 | TGTGCCAGCAGCTTAGGGACTAGCGGCTCCTACGAGCAGTACTTC | CASSLGTSGSYEQYF
. | 17 | TRBJ2-1 | TRBD2 | TRBV11-2 | TGTGCCAGCAGCTTAGGCTGGGACGGGGGGGGACGCAATGAGCAGTTCTTC | CASSLGWDGGGRNEQFF
. | 15 | TRBJ2-5 | . | TRBV12-5 | TGTGCTAGTGGTTCCCGGGACGCTACTTTTGAGGCCCAGTACTTC | CASGSRDATFEAQYF
. | 16 | TRBJ2-5 | TRBD1 | TRBV15 | TGTGCCACCAGCGGAATGGGACAGGGGGCCTGGGAGACCCAGTACTTC | CATSGMGQGAWETQYF
once | 16 | TRBJ2-5 | . | TRBV4-1 | TGCGCCAGCAGCCGGGTGGTAGGTGGAGGTGGCCAGACCCAGTACTTC | CASSRVVGGGGQTQYF
. | 14 | TRBJ2-7 | TRBD2 | TRBV7-2 | TGTGCCAGCAGCCGGGAGGGTATGGCTAGCGAGCAGTACTTC | CASSREGMASEQYF
. | 15 | TRBJ1-1 | . | TRBV30 | TGTGCCTGGAGTACGCGGAAGATGGGTAACACTGAAGCTTTCTTT | CAWSTRKMGNTEAFF
. | 15 | TRBJ2-7 | . | TRBV18 | TGTGCCAGCTCACCACAAACAGGTCAGGCGCACGAGCAGTACTTC | CASSPQTGQAHEQYF
once | 16 | TRBJ2-7 | TRBD2 | TRBV7-6 | TGTGCCAGCAGCCGAAAGCCCGGGGCGGGGGGGCACGAGCAGTACTTC | CASSRKPGAGGHEQYF
. | 13 | TRBJ2-5 | . | TRBV29-1 | TGCAGCGTTGTTGGGCAGCTACAAGAGACCCAGTACTTC | CSVVGQLQETQYF
few | 15 | TRBJ1-3 | TRBD1 | TRBV7-8 | TGTGCCAGCACCAGAGGGACAGTCTCTGGAAACACCATATATTTT | CASTRGTVSGNTIYF
few | 14 | TRBJ2-1 | TRBD2 | TRBV6-6 | TGTGCCAGCGGTAGCGGGAGGGCTCCGCATGAGCAGTTCTTC | CASGSGRAPHEQFF
. | 14 | TRBJ1-5 | TRBD1 | TRBV6-6 | TGTGCCATCAGTGATGGACAGGGGCTTCAGCCCCAGCATTTT | CAISDGQGLQPQHF
. | 15 | TRBJ1-4 | . | TRBV28 | TGTGCCAGCAGTTCGCCACAGGGATTAAATGAAAAACTGTTTTTT | CASSSPQGLNEKLFF
. | 14 | TRBJ2-7 | TRBD1 | TRBV7-2 | TGTGCCAGCAGCCCCGGGACAGGATTCCACGAGCAGTACTTC | CASSPGTGFHEQYF
. | 14 | TRBJ1-2 | TRBD1 | TRBV7-9 | TGTGCCAGCAGCCCCCCGGGACAGGGGGCTCGCTACACCTTC | CASSPPGQGARYTF
. | 13 | TRBJ2-5 | . | TRBV7-9 | TGTGCCAGCAGCTTATATCAGGGAGAGACCCAGTACTTC | CASSLYQGETQYF
. | 15 | TRBJ1-5 | . | TRBV19 | TGTGCCAGTAGTATCCTTTCGGGTGGGAATCAGCCCCAGCATTTT | CASSILSGGNQPQHF
. | 15 | TRBJ2-2 | TRBD1 | TRBV6-6 | TGTGCCACTTATGGCAGGGGGACGAACACCGGGGAGCTGTTTTTT | CATYGRGTNTGELFF
. | 14 | TRBJ2-2 | TRBD2 | TRBV11-2 | TGTGCCAGCAGCTTAGTACGGGGGGCCGGGGAGCTGTTTTTT | CASSLVRGAGELFF
. | 16 | TRBJ1-6 | TRBD1 | TRBV7-6 | TGTGCCAGCAGCTCGTCGTGGGACAGCTTTAATTCACCCCTCCACTTT | CASSSSWDSFNSPLHF
once | 14 | TRBJ1-1 | TRBD1 | TRBV10-3 | TGTGCCATCAGTATACAGGGGAAGAGCACTGAAGCTTTCTTT | CAISIQGKSTEAFF
. | 15 | TRBJ1-2 | . | TRBV29-1 | TGCAGCGTTCGGGCGGCAGGATCGAGGAACTATGGCTACACCTTC | CSVRAAGSRNYGYTF
once | 18 | TRBJ2-7 | TRBD2 | TRBV4-2 | TGTGCCAGCAGCCAGGCCGCGGATCTAGCGGGAGTTGGGTACGAGCAGTACTTC | CASSQAADLAGVGYEQYF
. | 15 | TRBJ2-3 | . | TRBV7-9 | TGTGCCAGCAGCTTAGTAGCGGACTACACAGATACGCAGTATTTT | CASSLVADYTDTQYF
. | 13 | TRBJ1-1 | . | TRBV12-5 | TGTGCTAGTGAGCCGGACAGTAACACTGAAGCTTTCTTT | CASEPDSNTEAFF
. | 14 | TRBJ1-2 | . | TRBV5-6 | TGTGCCAGCAGTCGGGGGACGGTACACTATGGCTACACCTTC | CASSRGTVHYGYTF
. | 16 | TRBJ1-4 | TRBD1 | TRBV10-3 | TGTGCCATCAGCCTAGCGGACAGGGGCACTAATGAAAAACTGTTTTTT | CAISLADRGTNEKLFF
once | 16 | TRBJ1-3 | . | TRBV27 | TGTGCCAGCAGTCCAACCCCGCGCAGCTCTGGAAACACCATATATTTT | CASSPTPRSSGNTIYF
. | 16 | TRBJ2-3 | TRBD2 | TRBV7-2 | TGTGCCAGCAGGACTAGCGGGAGGGCCGTGGCAGATACGCAGTATTTT | CASRTSGRAVADTQYF
. | 14 | TRBJ2-3 | . | TRBV7-2 | TGTGCCAGCAGTCCTAGGACGACAGCAGATACGCAGTATTTT | CASSPRTTADTQYF
. | 14 | TRBJ1-2 | . | TRBV7-9 | TGTGCCAGCAGCTTCGGGACGTCGAACTATGGCTACACCTTC | CASSFGTSNYGYTF
. | 14 | TRBJ2-7 | TRBD2 | TRBV7-8 | TGTGCCAGCAGCACCCGGGACTACCACTACGAGCAGTACTTC | CASSTRDYHYEQYF
few | 12 | TRBJ1-2 | . | TRBV2 | TGTGCCCTCATTAAGGGCAACTATGGCTACACCTTC | CALIKGNYGYTF